These 5 T cell receptor beta chains were sequenced from one sample in a study of T cells in Graves' hyperthyroidism and ophthalmopathy. From RNA transcripts, TCR beta CDR3 regions were amplified. First-round RT-PCR targeting the TCR CDR3 was performed with the HTBI primer set. One entry per CDR3 protein results from TCRdb running MiXCR on the multiplex PCR reads. The sample records 370,000 or so distinct CDR3 sequences, roughly 13% being singletons. Specimen: blood. These receptors all stem from a man younger than 45 with Graves' hyperthyroidism that later progressed to Graves' ophthalmopathy.

The V and J genes are TRBV7-9 and TRBJ2-3, with 9 bases aligning to TRBD1. Germline CDR1 reads SEHNR; CDR2 reads FQNEAQ (reference sequence). The CDR3 contains 14 residues. Losses at the gene ends were 4 bases for V and 5 bases for J; bases not matched to a gene: 4. CDR3 protein: CASSSGTGIDTQYF. DNA for the CDR3: TGTGCCAGCAGCTCAGGGACAGGGATAGATACGCAGTATTTT.

The chain recombines TRBV19 with TRBJ1-6; TRBD1 matches 7 bases. Germline CDR1 and CDR2: LNHDA and SQIVND (reference sequence). This CDR3 has 15 amino acids. Trimming cost V 4 bases and J 5 bases; bases outside gene matches: 5. In DNA, the CDR3 is TGTGCCAGTAGTACACTGGGACAGAATAATTCACCCCTCCACTTT. Its protein product is CASSTLGQNNSPLHF.

This clonotype has a count of ten or more. The chain carries TRBV6-1 and TRBJ2-7; 8 positions match TRBD1. The V segment lost 2 bases and the J segment 3 bases; nucleotides outside the gene matches: 6. This CDR3 comprises 15 residues. Germline V gene lookup returns CDR1 MNHNS and CDR2 SASEGT. The CDR3 reads CASSETGGFNYEQYF. Written as DNA, the CDR3 is TGTGCCAGCAGTGAAACAGGGGGATTCAACTACGAGCAGTACTTC.

This clonotype was seen many times. The V call is TRBV11-2, the J call TRBJ2-1, with TRBD2 matching 11 bases. Germline V CDR1 and CDR2: SGHAT, FQNNGV. This CDR3 contains 15 residues. Trimming took 5 bases from V and 3 from J; bases not matched to a gene: 3. The CDR3 here is CASSPSGGSYNEQFF. The CDR3 DNA follows: TGTGCCAGCAGCCCTAGCGGGGGGAGCTACAATGAGCAGTTCTTC.

This chain links TRBV20-1 with TRBJ2-1, with 7 bases fitting TRBD1. V lost 3 bases and J lost 4; bases outside the gene matches: 9. The germline V gene has CDR1 DFQATT and CDR2 SNEGSKA (reference sequence). The CDR3 runs to 15 residues. CDR3 bases: TGCAGTGCTAGCCTCCGGGACAGCTATTACAATGAGCAGTTCTTC. Translation gives CSASLRDSYYNEQFF.